This TCR beta chain was observed in a study of T cell repertoires in cytomegalovirus infection. Overall study: Indications of both CMV infection and matching HLA type were provided by public TCR beta signatures.

As to this clonotype: The antigen is not known.

TCRdb re-called the reads with MiXCR, one entry per CDR3 protein. The sample includes hundreds of thousands of distinct CDR3 sequences, 35% to 45% of them seen just once. Overall study results and limits: Dominating the ex vivo response were HLA-C-restricted CMV-specific TCR beta clonotypes. Summed public TCR beta family frequency identified CMV carriers bearing the relevant HLA.

Trimming took 6 bases from V and 5 from J, leaving 23 bases between them. This CDR3 region has 15 residues. CDR1 and CDR2 (germline): SQVTM, ANQGSEA. The rearrangement joins TRBV29-1 to TRBJ2-7, with a possible D match to TRBD2 (5 bases). This receptor was taken from a human donor in good health (CMV status not recorded). Some clones in this sample may be carry-over from other donors' samples. Material: PBMCs. The CDR3 region has the DNA TGCAGCGTGAAACTCCACGGGAACTCCTTTGACGAGCAGTACTTC. Translated, it gives CSVKLHGNSFDEQYF.